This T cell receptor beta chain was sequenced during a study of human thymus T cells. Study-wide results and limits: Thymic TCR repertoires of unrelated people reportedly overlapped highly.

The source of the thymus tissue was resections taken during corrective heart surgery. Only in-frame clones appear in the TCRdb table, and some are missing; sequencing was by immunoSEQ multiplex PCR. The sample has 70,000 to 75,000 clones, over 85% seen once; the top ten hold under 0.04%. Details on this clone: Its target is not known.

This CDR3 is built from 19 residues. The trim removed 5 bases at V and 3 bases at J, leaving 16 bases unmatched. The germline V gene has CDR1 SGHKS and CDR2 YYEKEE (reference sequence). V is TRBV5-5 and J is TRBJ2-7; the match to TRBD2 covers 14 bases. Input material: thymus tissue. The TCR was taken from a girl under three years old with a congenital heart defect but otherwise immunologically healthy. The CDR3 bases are TGTGCCAGCAGATTAACCGGGACTAGCGGGAGTCTAGCCGGCTACGAGCAGTACTTC. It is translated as CASRLTGTSGSLAGYEQYF.